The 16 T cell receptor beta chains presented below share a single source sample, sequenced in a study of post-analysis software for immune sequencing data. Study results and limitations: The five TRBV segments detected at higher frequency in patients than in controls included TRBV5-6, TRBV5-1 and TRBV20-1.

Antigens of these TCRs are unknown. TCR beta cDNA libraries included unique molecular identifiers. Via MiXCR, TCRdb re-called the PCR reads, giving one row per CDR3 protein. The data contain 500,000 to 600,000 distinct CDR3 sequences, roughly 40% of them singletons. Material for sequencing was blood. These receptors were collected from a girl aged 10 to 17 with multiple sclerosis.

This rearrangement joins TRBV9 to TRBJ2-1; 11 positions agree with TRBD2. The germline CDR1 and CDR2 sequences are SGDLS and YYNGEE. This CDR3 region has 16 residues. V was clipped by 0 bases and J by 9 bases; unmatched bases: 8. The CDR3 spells CASSVGLAGGPGEQFF. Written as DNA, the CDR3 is TGTGCCAGCAGCGTAGGTTTAGCGGGGGGGCCGGGTGAGCAGTTCTTC.

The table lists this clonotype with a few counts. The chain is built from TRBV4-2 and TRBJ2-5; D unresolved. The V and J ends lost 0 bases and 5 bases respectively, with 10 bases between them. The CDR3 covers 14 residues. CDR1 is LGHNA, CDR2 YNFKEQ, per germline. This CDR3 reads CASSQDWIKETQYF. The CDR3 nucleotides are TGTGCCAGCAGCCAAGATTGGATTAAGGAGACCCAGTACTTC.

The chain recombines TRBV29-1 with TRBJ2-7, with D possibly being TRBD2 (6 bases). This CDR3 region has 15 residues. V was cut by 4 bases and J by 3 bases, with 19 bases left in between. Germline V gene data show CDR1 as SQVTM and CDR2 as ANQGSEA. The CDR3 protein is CSVVMVGDSSYEQYF. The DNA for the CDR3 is TGCAGCGTTGTAATGGTAGGGGACTCAAGCTACGAGCAGTACTTC.

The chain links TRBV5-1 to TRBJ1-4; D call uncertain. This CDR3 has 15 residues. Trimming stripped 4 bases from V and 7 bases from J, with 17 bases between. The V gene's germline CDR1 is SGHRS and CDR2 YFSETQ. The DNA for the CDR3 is TGCGCCAGCAGCCCTGTGGGAGCCCCTTTTGAAAAACTGTTTTTT. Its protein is CASSPVGAPFEKLFF.

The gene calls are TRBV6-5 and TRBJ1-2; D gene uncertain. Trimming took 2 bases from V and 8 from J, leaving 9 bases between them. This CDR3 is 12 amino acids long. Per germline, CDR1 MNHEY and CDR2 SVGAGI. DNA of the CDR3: TGTGCCAGCAGTTACAACATGGGGGGCTACACCTTC. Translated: CASSYNMGGYTF.

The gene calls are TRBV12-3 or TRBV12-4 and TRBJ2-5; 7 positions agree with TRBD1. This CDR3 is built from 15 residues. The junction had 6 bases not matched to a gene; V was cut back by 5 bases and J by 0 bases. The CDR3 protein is CASSPDRVYQETQYF. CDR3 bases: TGTGCCAGCAGTCCAGACAGGGTGTACCAAGAGACCCAGTACTTC.

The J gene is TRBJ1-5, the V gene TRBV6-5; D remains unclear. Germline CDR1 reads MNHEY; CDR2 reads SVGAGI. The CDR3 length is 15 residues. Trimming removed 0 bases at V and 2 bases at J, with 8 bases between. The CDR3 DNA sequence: TGTGCCAGCAGTTACTCCGGGAAGGGCAATCAGCCCCAGCATTTT. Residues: CASSYSGKGNQPQHF.

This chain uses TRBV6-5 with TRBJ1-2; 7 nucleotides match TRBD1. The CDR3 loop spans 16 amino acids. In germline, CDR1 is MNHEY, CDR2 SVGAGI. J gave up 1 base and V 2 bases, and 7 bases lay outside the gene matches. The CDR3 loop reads CASSYTDRDGNYGYTF. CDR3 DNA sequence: TGTGCCAGCAGTTACACCGACAGGGACGGTAACTATGGCTACACCTTC.

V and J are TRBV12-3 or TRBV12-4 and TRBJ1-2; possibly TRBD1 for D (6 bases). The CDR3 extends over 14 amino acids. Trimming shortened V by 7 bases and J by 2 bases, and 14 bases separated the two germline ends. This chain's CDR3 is CASTPEGGNYGYTF. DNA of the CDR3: TGTGCCAGCACCCCTGAGGGGGGCAACTATGGCTACACCTTC.

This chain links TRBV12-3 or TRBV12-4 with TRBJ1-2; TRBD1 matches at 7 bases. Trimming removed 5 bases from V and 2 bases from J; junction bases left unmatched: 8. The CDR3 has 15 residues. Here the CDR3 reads CASSPEAGGNYGYTF. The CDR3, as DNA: TGTGCCAGCAGTCCCGAGGCAGGGGGAAACTATGGCTACACCTTC.

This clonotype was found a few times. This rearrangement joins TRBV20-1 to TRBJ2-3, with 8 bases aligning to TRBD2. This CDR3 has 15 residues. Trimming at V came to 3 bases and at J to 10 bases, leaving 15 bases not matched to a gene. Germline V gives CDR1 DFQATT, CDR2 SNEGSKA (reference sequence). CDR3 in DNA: TGCAGTGCTAGGCTCAACCGGGAGGGCTCCCCGGCGCAGTATTTT. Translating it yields CSARLNREGSPAQYF.

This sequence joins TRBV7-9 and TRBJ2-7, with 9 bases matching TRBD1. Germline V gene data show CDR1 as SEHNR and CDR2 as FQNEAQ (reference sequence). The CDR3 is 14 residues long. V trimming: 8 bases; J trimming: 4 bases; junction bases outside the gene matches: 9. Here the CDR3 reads CASAPPGTGYEQYF. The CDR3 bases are TGTGCCAGCGCCCCCCCGGGGACAGGGTACGAGCAGTACTTC.

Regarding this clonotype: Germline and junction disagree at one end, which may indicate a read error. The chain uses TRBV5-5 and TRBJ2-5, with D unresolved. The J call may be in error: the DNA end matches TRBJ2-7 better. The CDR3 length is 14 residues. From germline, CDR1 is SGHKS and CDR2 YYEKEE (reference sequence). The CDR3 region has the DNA TGTGCCAGCAGGTTGGAGTCAGAAAGCGTCGAGCAGTACTTC. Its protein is CASRLESESVEQYF.

The CDR3: CSARLGLGYEQYF. The CDR3 coding sequence is TGCAGTGCTAGGTTAGGGCTAGGCTACGAGCAGTACTTC. The V call is TRBV20-1, the J call TRBJ2-5; D remains ambiguous. The DNA end is a closer match to TRBJ2-7, so the J assignment may be wrong. The CDR3 loop spans 13 amino acids. CDR1 and CDR2 from the germline V gene are DFQATT and SNEGSKA (reference sequence).

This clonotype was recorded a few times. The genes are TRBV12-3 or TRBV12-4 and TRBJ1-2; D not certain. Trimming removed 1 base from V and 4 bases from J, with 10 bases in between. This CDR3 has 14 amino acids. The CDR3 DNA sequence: TGTGCCAGCAGTTTAGGTGTGGGGAGCTATGGCTACACCTTC. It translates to CASSLGVGSYGYTF.

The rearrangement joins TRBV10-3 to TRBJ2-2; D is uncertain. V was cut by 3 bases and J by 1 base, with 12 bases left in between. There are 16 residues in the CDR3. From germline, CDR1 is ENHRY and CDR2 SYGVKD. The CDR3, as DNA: TGTGCCATCAGTGAACCCCGGGTCGGGAACACCGGGGAGCTGTTTTTT. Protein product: CAISEPRVGNTGELFF.